The 10 T cell receptor beta chains below were found in one sample sequenced in a study of blood T cell repertoires in COVID-19. TCRdb's copy holds only in-frame clones and misses some; the assay was immunoSEQ multiplex PCR. The table has roughly 260,000 clones, 83% seen once. Sequencing was done on a sample of PBMCs or T cells enriched from blood (not recorded which). These receptors were taken from a woman between 35 and 50 years old who had been exposed to COVID-19.

The chain employs TRBV19 and TRBJ1-1; D not resolved. Per germline, CDR1 LNHDA and CDR2 SQIVND (reference sequence). This CDR3 has 15 amino acids. V was trimmed by 8 bases and J by 1 base, leaving 17 bases between them. CDR3 in DNA: TGTGCCAGTGGCTCAAGACGGGAGACGAACACTGAAGCTTTCTTT. Translation: CASGSRRETNTEAFF.

The J gene is TRBJ2-1, the V gene TRBV19; 11 bases map to TRBD2. V lost 0 bases to trimming and J lost 3 bases; unmatched junction nucleotides: 1. The CDR3 consists of 16 residues. From germline, CDR1 is LNHDA and CDR2 SQIVND (reference sequence). CDR3 nucleotide sequence: TGTGCCAGTAGTATAGAGGGGACTAGCGGCTACAATGAGCAGTTCTTC. It translates to CASSIEGTSGYNEQFF.

This clone occurred once. This sequence joins TRBV6-2 or TRBV6-3 and TRBJ2-1; the match to TRBD2 covers 7 bases. Trimming cost V 9 bases and J 5 bases; bases outside gene matches: 16. The CDR3 is 16 residues long. Germline V gene data show CDR1 as MNHEY and CDR2 as SVGEGT. The CDR3 DNA sequence: TGTGCCAGTAGGTACGCCGGGACTACCCTCGACAATGAGCAGTTCTTC. This translates into CASRYAGTTLDNEQFF.

The V call is TRBV27, the J call TRBJ1-2; D is possibly TRBD1 (6 bases). Germline lookup yields CDR1 MNHEY and CDR2 SMNVEV (reference sequence). There are 14 residues in the CDR3. V was shortened by 2 bases and J by 4 bases, with 11 bases between the two germline ends. The CDR3 loop reads CASSLRGGPYGYTF. The DNA of the CDR3 is TGTGCCAGCAGTTTAAGGGGGGGGCCCTATGGCTACACCTTC.

The chain is built from TRBV23-1 and TRBJ2-1; D perhaps matches TRBD1 (5 bases). TRBV23-1 is sorted into the ORF group, with uncertain function. Trimming took off 11 bases at V and 11 bases at J, with 13 bases between the two ends. This CDR3 contains 10 residues. The CDR3 bases are TGCGCCCCAAGGGGTCTTCAGCAGTTCTTC. Protein sequence: CAPRGLQQFF.

This chain's CDR3 is CASSKGVGTEAFF. The CDR3, as DNA: TGTGCCAGCAGTAAGGGGGTAGGCACTGAAGCTTTCTTT. The chain uses TRBV12-3 or TRBV12-4 and TRBJ1-1, with D possibly TRBD1 on 6 matching bases. The length of the CDR3 is 13 residues. The ends were cut back, 5 bases at V and 4 bases at J, with 11 bases in the middle.

This clone has just one count. The chain links TRBV20-1 to TRBJ2-1, with TRBD1 matching 7 bases. The junction had 16 bases not matched to a gene; V was cut back by 3 bases and J by 5 bases. CDR1 is DFQATT, CDR2 SNEGSKA, per germline (reference sequence). CDR3 size: 17 residues. The CDR3 loop reads CSASGSRTGAPDNEQFF. DNA for the CDR3: TGCAGTGCTAGTGGGTCGCGGACAGGTGCCCCTGACAATGAGCAGTTCTTC.

This chain links TRBV5-1 with TRBJ1-1; 9 nucleotides match TRBD1. After removal of 7 bases from V and 0 bases from J, the junction contained 13 bases not matched to a gene. Looked up from germline, CDR1 is SGHRS and CDR2 is YFSETQ. This CDR3 has 17 residues. This chain's CDR3 is CASEPTGTGYMNTEAFF. The CDR3 DNA reads as TGCGCCAGCGAACCAACCGGGACAGGGTACATGAACACTGAAGCTTTCTTT.

V gene TRBV4-1 combines with J gene TRBJ1-3, with 8 bases that match TRBD1. Trimming at V came to 1 base and at J to 2 bases, leaving 1 base not matched to a gene. This CDR3 is built from 15 residues. Germline lookup yields CDR1 MGHRA and CDR2 YSYEKL. The CDR3: CASSQGTGPGNTIYF. CDR3 bases: TGCGCCAGCAGCCAAGGGACAGGGCCTGGAAACACCATATATTTT.

The genes are TRBV7-8 and TRBJ1-3, with D tentatively TRBD1 (6 bases). The CDR3 is 15 amino acids. Looked up from germline, CDR1 is SGHVS and CDR2 is FQNEAQ. Trimming took off 1 base at V and 11 bases at J, with 18 bases between the two ends. Here the CDR3 DNA reads TGTGCCAGCAGCTTAGACGGCCTTTTAGGGGGATCCATATATTTT. It translates to CASSLDGLLGGSIYF. The full variable domain, rest sourced from reference TRBV7-8 and TRBJ1-3, is GAGVSQSPRYKVAKRGQDVALRCDPISGHVSLFWYQQALGQGPEFLTYFQNEAQLDKSGLPSDRFFAERPEGSVSTLKIQRTQQEDSAVYLCASSLDGLLGGSIYFGEGSWLTVV.